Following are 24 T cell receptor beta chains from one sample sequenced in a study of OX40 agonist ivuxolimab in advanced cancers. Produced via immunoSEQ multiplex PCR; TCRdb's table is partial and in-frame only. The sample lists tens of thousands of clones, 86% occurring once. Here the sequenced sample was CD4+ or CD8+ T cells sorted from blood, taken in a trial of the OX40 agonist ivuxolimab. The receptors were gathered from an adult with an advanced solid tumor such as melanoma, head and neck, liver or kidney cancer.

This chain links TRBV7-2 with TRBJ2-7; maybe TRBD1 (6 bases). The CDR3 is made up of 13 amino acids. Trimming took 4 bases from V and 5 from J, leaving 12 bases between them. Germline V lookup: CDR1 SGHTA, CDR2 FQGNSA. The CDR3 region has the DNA TGTGCCAGCAGCTGGGCAGGGGTCAACGAGCAGTACTTC. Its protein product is CASSWAGVNEQYF.

The CDR3 nucleotides are TGCAGCGTTGAAGACATCTACAATGAGCAGTTCTTC. Translating gives CSVEDIYNEQFF. V usage is TRBV29-1 and J usage is TRBJ2-1; D not certain. Germline CDR1 is SQVTM and CDR2 is ANQGSEA. There are 12 residues in the CDR3. Trimming left V 0 bases short and J 3 bases short, with 3 bases between.

CDR3 loop: CASNRDRGHEQYF. CDR3 DNA sequence: TGTGCCAGCAACAGGGACAGGGGGCACGAGCAGTACTTC. This sequence joins TRBV28 and TRBJ2-7; the match to TRBD1 covers 12 bases. V trimming: 7 bases; J trimming: 5 bases; junction bases outside the gene matches: 3. Germline V CDR1 and CDR2: MDHEN, SYDVKM. This CDR3 spans 13 amino acids.

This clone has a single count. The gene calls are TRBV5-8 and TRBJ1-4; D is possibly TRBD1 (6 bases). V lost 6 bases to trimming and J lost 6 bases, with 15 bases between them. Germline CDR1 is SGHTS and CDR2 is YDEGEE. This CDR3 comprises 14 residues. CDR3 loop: CASNYREPDEKLFF. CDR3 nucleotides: TGTGCCAGCAACTACAGGGAGCCGGATGAAAAACTGTTTTTT.

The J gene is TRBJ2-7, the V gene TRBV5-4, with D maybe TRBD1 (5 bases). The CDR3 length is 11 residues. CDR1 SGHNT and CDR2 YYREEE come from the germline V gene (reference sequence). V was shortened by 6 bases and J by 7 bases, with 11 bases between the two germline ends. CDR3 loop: CASILRQEQYF. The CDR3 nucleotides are TGTGCCAGCATCCTTCGACAGGAGCAGTACTTC.

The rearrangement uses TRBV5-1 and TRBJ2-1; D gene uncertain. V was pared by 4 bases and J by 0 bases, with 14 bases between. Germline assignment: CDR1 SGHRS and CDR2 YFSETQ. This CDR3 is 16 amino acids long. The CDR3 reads CASSVVSVSSYNEQFF. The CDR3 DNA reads TGCGCCAGCAGCGTGGTCAGCGTGAGCTCCTACAATGAGCAGTTCTTC.

The CDR3 bases are TGTGCCAGCTCACCCTCGGGGGCGACTAATGAAAAACTGTTTTTT. Translating gives CASSPSGATNEKLFF. The V and J genes are TRBV18 and TRBJ1-4; weak D call: TRBD1 (6 bases). V was trimmed by 3 bases and J by 2 bases, leaving 10 bases between them. Germline CDR1 is KGHSH and CDR2 is LQKENI. The CDR3 is made up of 15 amino acids.

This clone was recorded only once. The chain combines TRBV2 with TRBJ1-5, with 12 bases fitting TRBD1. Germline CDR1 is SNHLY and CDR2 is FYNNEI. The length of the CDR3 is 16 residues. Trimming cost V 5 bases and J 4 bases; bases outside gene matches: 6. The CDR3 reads CASSTGQGAENQPQHF. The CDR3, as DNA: TGTGCCAGCAGTACGGGACAGGGGGCAGAGAATCAGCCCCAGCATTTT.

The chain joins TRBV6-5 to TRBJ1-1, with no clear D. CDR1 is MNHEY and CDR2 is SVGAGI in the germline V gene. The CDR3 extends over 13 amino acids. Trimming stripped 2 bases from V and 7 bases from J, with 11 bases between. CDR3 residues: CASSYGEVSEAFF. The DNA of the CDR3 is TGTGCCAGCAGTTACGGGGAGGTGAGTGAAGCTTTCTTT.

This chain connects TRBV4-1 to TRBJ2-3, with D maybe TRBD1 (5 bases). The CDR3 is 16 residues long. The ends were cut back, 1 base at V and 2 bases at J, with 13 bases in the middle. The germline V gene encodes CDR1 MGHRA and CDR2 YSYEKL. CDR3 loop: CASSQVRGHDTDTQYF. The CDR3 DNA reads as TGCGCCAGCAGCCAAGTGCGTGGACACGACACAGATACGCAGTATTTT.

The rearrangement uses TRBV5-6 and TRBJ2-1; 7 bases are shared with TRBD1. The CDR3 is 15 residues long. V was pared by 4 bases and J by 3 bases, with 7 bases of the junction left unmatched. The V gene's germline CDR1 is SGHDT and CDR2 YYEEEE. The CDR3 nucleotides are TGTGCCAGCAGCGAGGGACAGCTAGTCTACAATGAGCAGTTCTTC. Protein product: CASSEGQLVYNEQFF.

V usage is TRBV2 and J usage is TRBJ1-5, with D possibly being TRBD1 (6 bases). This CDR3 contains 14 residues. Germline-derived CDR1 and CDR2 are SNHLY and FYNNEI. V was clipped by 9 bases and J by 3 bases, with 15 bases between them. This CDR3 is CARGGTQLNQPQHF. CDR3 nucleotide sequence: TGTGCCAGAGGGGGGACCCAGCTCAATCAGCCCCAGCATTTT.

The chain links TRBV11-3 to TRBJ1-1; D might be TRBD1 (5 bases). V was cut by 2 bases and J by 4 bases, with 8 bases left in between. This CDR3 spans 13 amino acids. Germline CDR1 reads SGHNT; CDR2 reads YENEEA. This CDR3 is CASSLQGRTEAFF. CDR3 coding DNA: TGTGCCAGCAGCTTACAGGGACGCACTGAAGCTTTCTTT.

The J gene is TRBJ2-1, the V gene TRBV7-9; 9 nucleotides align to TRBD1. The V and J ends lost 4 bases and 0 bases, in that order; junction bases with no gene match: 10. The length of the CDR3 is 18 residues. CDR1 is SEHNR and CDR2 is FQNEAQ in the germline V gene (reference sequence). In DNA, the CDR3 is TGTGCCAGCAGCTCCGGGACAGGGTACTCCTACTCCTACAATGAGCAGTTCTTC. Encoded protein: CASSSGTGYSYSYNEQFF.

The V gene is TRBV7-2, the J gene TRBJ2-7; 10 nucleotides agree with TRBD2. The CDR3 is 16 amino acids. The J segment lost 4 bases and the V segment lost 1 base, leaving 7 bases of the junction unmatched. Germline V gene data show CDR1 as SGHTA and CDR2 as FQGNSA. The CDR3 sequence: CASSLGLAGEGYEQYF. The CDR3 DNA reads TGTGCCAGCAGCTTAGGGCTAGCGGGAGAAGGTTACGAGCAGTACTTC.

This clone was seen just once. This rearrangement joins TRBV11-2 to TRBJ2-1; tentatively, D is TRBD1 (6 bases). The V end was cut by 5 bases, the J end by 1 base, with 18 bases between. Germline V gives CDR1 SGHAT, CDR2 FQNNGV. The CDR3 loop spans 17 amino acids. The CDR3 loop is CASSPRTGSLSYNEQFF. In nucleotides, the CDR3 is TGTGCCAGCAGCCCCCGAACAGGGTCCCTTTCCTACAATGAGCAGTTCTTC. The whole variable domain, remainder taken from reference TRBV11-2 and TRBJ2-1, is EAGVAQSPRYKIIEKRQSVAFWCNPISGHATLYWYQQILGQGPKLLIQFQNNGVVDDSQLPKDRFSAERLKGVDSTLKIQPAKLEDSAVYLCASSPRTGSLSYNEQFFGPGTRLTVL.

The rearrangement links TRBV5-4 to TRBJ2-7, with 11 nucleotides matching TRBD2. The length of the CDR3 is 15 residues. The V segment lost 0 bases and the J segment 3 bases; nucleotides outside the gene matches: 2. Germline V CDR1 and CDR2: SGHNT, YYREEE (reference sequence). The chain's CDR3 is CASSLASGRFYEQYF. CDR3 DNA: TGTGCCAGCAGCTTGGCTAGCGGGAGGTTCTACGAGCAGTACTTC.

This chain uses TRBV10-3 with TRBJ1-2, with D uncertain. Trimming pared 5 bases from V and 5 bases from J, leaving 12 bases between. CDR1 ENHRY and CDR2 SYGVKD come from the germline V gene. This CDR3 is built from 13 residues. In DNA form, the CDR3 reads TGTGCCATCAGTCTCACCCGACCTTATGGCTACACCTTC. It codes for CAISLTRPYGYTF.

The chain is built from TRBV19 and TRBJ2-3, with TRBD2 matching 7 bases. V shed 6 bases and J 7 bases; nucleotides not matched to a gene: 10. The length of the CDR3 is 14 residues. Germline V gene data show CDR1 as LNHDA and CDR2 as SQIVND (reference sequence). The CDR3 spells CASRPLAEENTQYF. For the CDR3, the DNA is TGTGCCAGTAGGCCGCTAGCGGAAGAAAATACGCAGTATTTT.

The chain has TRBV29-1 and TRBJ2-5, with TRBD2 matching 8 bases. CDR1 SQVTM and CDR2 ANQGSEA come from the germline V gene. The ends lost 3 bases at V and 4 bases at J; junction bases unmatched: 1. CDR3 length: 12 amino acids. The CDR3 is CSVDGRGETQYF. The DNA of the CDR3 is TGCAGCGTTGACGGGAGGGGAGAGACCCAGTACTTC.

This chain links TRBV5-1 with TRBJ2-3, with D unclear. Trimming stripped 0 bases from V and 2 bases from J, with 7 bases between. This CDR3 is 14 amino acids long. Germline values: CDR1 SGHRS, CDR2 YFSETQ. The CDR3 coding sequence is TGCGCCAGCAGCTTGGTAGGGTCCACAGATACGCAGTATTTT. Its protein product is CASSLVGSTDTQYF.

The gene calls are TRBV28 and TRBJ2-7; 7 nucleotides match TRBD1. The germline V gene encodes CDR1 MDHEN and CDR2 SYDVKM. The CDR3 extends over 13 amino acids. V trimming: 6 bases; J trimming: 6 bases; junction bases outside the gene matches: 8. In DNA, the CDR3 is TGTGCCAGCAGCCCGGACAGGCAAGGCGAGCAGTACTTC. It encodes CASSPDRQGEQYF.

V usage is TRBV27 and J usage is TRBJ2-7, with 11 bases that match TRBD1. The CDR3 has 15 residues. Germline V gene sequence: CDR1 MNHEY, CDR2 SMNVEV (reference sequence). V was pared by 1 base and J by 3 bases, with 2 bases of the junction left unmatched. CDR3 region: CASSLLGTGGYEQYF. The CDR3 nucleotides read TGTGCCAGCAGTTTATTAGGGACAGGGGGCTACGAGCAGTACTTC.

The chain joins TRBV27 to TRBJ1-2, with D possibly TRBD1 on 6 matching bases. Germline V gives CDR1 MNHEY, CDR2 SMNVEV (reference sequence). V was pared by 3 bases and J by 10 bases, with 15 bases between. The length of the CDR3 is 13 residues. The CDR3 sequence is CASSFSRDTYYTF. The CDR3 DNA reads TGTGCCAGCAGTTTCTCCCGGGACACCTACTACACCTTC.